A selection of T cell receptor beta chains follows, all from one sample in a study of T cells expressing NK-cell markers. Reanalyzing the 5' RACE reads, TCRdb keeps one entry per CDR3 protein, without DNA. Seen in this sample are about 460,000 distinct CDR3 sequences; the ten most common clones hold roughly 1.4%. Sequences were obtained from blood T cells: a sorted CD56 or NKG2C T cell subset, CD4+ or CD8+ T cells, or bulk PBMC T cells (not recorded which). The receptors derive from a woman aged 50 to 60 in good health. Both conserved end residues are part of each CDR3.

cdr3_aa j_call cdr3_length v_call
CASEGTFWSGYTF TRBJ1-2 13 TRBV12-5
CAIMPSGAKLANEQFF TRBJ2-1 16 TRBV10-3
CASRPRAGAREQYF TRBJ2-7 14 TRBV7-8
CASNHGGPNEQFF TRBJ2-1 13 TRBV11-1
CASSRLEGVVTAEELFF TRBJ2-2 17 TRBV5-1
CASGSISTDTQYF TRBJ2-3 13 TRBV5-1
CASNTDPNTEAFF TRBJ1-1 13 TRBV6-6
CASARDNKNIQYF TRBJ2-4 13 TRBV6-1
CASSIQGGSTEAFF TRBJ1-1 14 TRBV19
CASSLPGPDTQYF TRBJ2-3 13 TRBV7-9
CASSFIPSPDTQYF TRBJ2-3 14 TRBV9
CASSRRSGSNQPQHF TRBJ1-5 15 TRBV12-3/TRBV12-4
CASSHSDTGLEAFF TRBJ1-1 14 TRBV6-6
CASSSLKGGGELFF TRBJ2-2 14 TRBV7-6
CASNRREEQFF TRBJ2-1 11 TRBV6-5
CSVEDAGSAWGEKLFF TRBJ1-4 16 TRBV29-1
CSASRQGSGGYTF TRBJ1-2 13 TRBV20-1
CSASYSLNSPLHF TRBJ1-6 13 TRBV20-1
CASSSPPSPLHF TRBJ1-6 12 TRBV7-9
CSAYLSRTNEQFF TRBJ2-1 13 TRBV29-1
CASSRDSTGSHYGYTF TRBJ1-2 16 TRBV5-5
CASGGGGGTEAFF TRBJ1-1 13 TRBV10-3
CSGRFWETQYF TRBJ2-5 11 TRBV29-1
CAWTQGPNTEAFF TRBJ1-1 13 TRBV30
CSAGPGGSYTGELFF TRBJ2-2 15 TRBV20-1
CARQGARTEAFF TRBJ1-1 12 TRBV2
CSVGRGQAGELFF TRBJ2-2 13 TRBV29-1
CATSGFTGELFF TRBJ2-2 12 TRBV11-1
CASQGSRLEAFF TRBJ1-1 12 TRBV12-3/TRBV12-4
CSASPGRGLKTGELFF TRBJ2-2 16 TRBV20-1
CASSLDRVMRAFF TRBJ1-1 13 TRBV5-8
CASSWGQGAGNTIYF TRBJ1-3 15 TRBV6-5
CASSLFRTSGSSNEQFF TRBJ2-1 17 TRBV28
CASANTGGIYNEQFF TRBJ2-1 15 TRBV28
CSASTGQENSPLHF TRBJ1-6 14 TRBV20-1
CASSVGTGGMQETQYF TRBJ2-5 16 TRBV6-1
CASSPRGLKTEKLFF TRBJ1-4 15 TRBV7-2
CASSDGTSWSSYEQYF TRBJ2-7 16 TRBV2
CASSLWMVATGELFF TRBJ2-2 15 TRBV5-4
CSFGLGQDNEQFF TRBJ2-1 13 TRBV29-1
CASSPQTPRGGMNIQYF TRBJ2-4 17 TRBV7-8
CASSWDRAGNTIYF TRBJ1-3 14 TRBV7-8
CASSRETYEQYF TRBJ2-7 12 TRBV5-1
CASSLVLPQGYTF TRBJ1-2 13 TRBV12-3/TRBV12-4
CASSTSNTGGSYNSPLHF TRBJ1-6 18 TRBV4-1
CASSQEGTTTQYF TRBJ2-7 13 TRBV4-1
CSVDRGQSGGEQFF TRBJ2-1 14 TRBV29-1
CASSLGTGDKPQHF TRBJ1-5 14 TRBV12-3/TRBV12-4